These 8 T cell receptor beta chains share one sample of origin, sequenced in a study of type 1 regulatory T cells. In TCRdb, the reads were re-called with MiXCR into one record per CDR3 protein. The profile shows 20,000 to 30,000 distinct CDR3 sequences, around 70% of them singletons. Their cognate antigens are unknown. The sample consisted of cultured T cells, either the whole culture or a sorted T cell fraction (not recorded which). Stated subset: Tr1-enriched cell product generated in vitro against host alloantigens. These receptors were taken from a human donor in good health.

V and J are TRBV20-1 and TRBJ1-1; D is ambiguous. Trimming took off 1 base at V and 0 bases at J, with 9 bases between the two ends. The CDR3 is made up of 14 amino acids. Germline V gene lookup returns CDR1 DFQATT and CDR2 SNEGSKA (reference sequence). CDR3 sequence reads: CSARVGAVNTEAFF. CDR3 nucleotide sequence: TGCAGTGCTAGAGTCGGCGCCGTGAACACTGAAGCTTTCTTT.

The J gene is TRBJ1-2, the V gene TRBV5-1; D is unresolved. Germline assignment: CDR1 SGHRS and CDR2 YFSETQ. V lost 0 bases and J lost 4, with 10 bases in between. This CDR3 is built from 14 residues. The CDR3 DNA is TGCGCCAGCAGCTTGGATGGGTATACCTATGGCTACACCTTC. Encoded protein: CASSLDGYTYGYTF.

The J gene is TRBJ2-1, the V gene TRBV6-1; a possible D gene is TRBD1 (5 bases). Germline V gene sequence: CDR1 MNHNS, CDR2 SASEGT. CDR3 length: 16 amino acids. Trimming took off 3 bases at V and 0 bases at J, with 12 bases between the two ends. The CDR3 bases are TGTGCCAGCAGTGAGGGGCAGGGAATCTCCTACAATGAGCAGTTCTTC. Protein product: CASSEGQGISYNEQFF.

This clonotype was observed once. This chain links TRBV2 with TRBJ2-1; D is uncertain. The CDR3 runs to 11 residues. V dropped 6 bases and J dropped 4 bases, with 4 bases sitting between them. The germline CDR1 and CDR2 sequences are SNHLY and FYNNEI. The CDR3: CASSGYNEQFF. The DNA for the CDR3 is TGTGCCAGCAGCGGGTACAATGAGCAGTTCTTC. The full variable domain, with the rest looked up from reference TRBV2 and TRBJ2-1, is EPEVTQTPSHQVTQMGQEVILRCVPISNHLYFYWYRQILGQKVEFLVSFYNNEISEKSEIFDDQFSVERPDGSNFTLKIRSTKLEDSAMYFCASSGYNEQFFGPGTRLTVL.

The chain couples TRBV6-2 or TRBV6-3 to TRBJ2-6; D is ambiguous. Germline assignment: CDR1 MNHEY and CDR2 SVGEGT. V was trimmed by 4 bases and J by 4 bases, leaving 11 bases between them. The CDR3 has 15 amino acids. CDR3 region: CASSSWTGGANVLTF. DNA for the CDR3: TGTGCCAGCAGTTCCTGGACGGGCGGGGCCAACGTCCTGACTTTC.

The genes are TRBV5-4 and TRBJ2-6, with D perhaps matching TRBD1 (5 bases). Germline lookup yields CDR1 SGHNT and CDR2 YYREEE (reference sequence). This CDR3 is 15 amino acids long. V gave up 2 bases and J gave up 2 bases, with 8 bases separating them. Here the CDR3 DNA reads TGTGCCAGCAGCTTACCCAGGGCTGGGGCCAACGTCCTGACTTTC. Translation gives CASSLPRAGANVLTF.

The V gene is TRBV28, the J gene TRBJ1-2; D gene ambiguous. The CDR3 consists of 12 residues. Germline V gene data show CDR1 as MDHEN and CDR2 as SYDVKM. Deletions cut 2 bases from V and 4 bases from J, with 5 bases between. The CDR3 reads CASSLISYGYTF. CDR3 bases: TGTGCCAGCAGTTTAATCAGCTATGGCTACACCTTC.

CDR3 sequence reads: CASRLAGEETQYF. CDR3 nucleotides: TGTGCCAGCAGGCTAGCGGGGGAAGAGACCCAGTACTTC. This chain joins TRBV11-2 and TRBJ2-5, with 10 bases lining up with TRBD2. This CDR3 spans 13 amino acids. Germline-derived CDR1 and CDR2 are SGHAT and FQNNGV. J lost 3 bases, V lost 6 bases, and 1 base had no gene match.